These T cell receptor beta chains were read from a single sample in a study of blood T cell repertoires in COVID-19. Assay: immunoSEQ multiplex PCR; the TCRdb copy retains only in-frame clones and omits some. Here the sample spans tens of thousands of clones, about four fifths being singletons. The sequenced material came from peripheral blood. The receptors shown here come from a woman aged 50 to 65 with active or convalescent COVID-19. CDR3s include the opening cysteine and the closing phenylalanine or tryptophan. D genes are given only for firm matches. Rows may omit the clone size; those that give it use once, few, many or a size class.

V,size,D,J,CDR3,DNA
TRBV10-3,-,-,TRBJ1-1,CAISETGFNTEAFF,TGTGCCATCAGTGAGACAGGGTTTAACACTGAAGCTTTCTTT
TRBV6-5,few,-,TRBJ2-7,CASSAGISYEQYF,TGTGCCAGCAGCGCAGGGATCTCCTACGAGCAGTACTTC
TRBV12-5,few,-,TRBJ1-1,CASAINIREAFF,TGTGCTAGTGCCATCAATATCCGGGAGGCTTTCTTT
TRBV14,-,-,TRBJ1-2,CASSQDLAGFARGYTF,TGTGCCAGCAGCCAAGACCTTGCGGGCTTCGCGCGTGGCTACACCTTC
TRBV7-2,-,-,TRBJ1-6,CASSLAQGSQSPLHF,TGTGCCAGCAGCTTAGCGCAGGGCAGTCAGTCACCCCTCCACTTT
TRBV20-1,-,-,TRBJ1-1,CSAGGGEAFF,TGCAGTGCTGGCGGGGGAGAAGCTTTCTTT
TRBV7-2,-,-,TRBJ1-3,CASTGRGSGNTIYF,TGTGCCAGCACCGGAAGGGGCTCTGGAAACACCATATATTTT
TRBV7-2,-,TRBD2,TRBJ2-7,CASKPGLAGGYEQYF,TGTGCCAGCAAACCGGGACTAGCGGGAGGCTACGAGCAGTACTTC
TRBV9,few,TRBD1,TRBJ1-2,CASSLSRGRQSMDGYTF,TGTGCCAGCAGCCTCTCCAGGGGGAGACAATCGATGGATGGCTACACCTTC
TRBV9,few,TRBD2,TRBJ2-7,CASSAGTSGKQYF,TGTGCCAGCAGCGCCGGGACTAGCGGGAAGCAGTACTTC
TRBV11-3,-,-,TRBJ2-7,CASSLNRVGDEQYF,TGTGCCAGCAGCTTAAACAGGGTTGGTGACGAGCAGTACTTC
TRBV11-2,-,-,TRBJ2-7,CASSLQNEQYF,TGTGCCAGCAGCCTCCAGAACGAGCAGTACTTC
TRBV15,-,TRBD2,TRBJ2-1,CATSRDRTSGRRITPYNEQFF,TGTGCCACCAGCAGAGACCGGACTAGCGGGAGGCGAATAACCCCCTACAATGAGCAGTTCTTC
TRBV27,few,TRBD2,TRBJ2-1,CASSALAGGPGNEQFF,TGTGCCAGCAGTGCCCTAGCGGGAGGGCCGGGGAATGAGCAGTTCTTC
TRBV5-4,-,TRBD1,TRBJ2-5,CASSPQGAQETQYF,TGTGCCAGCAGCCCGCAGGGGGCCCAAGAGACCCAGTACTTC
TRBV7-8,-,-,TRBJ1-1,CASSLARGRGAEAFF,TGTGCCAGCAGCTTAGCGCGGGGCCGGGGGGCTGAAGCTTTCTTT
TRBV7-3,-,-,TRBJ2-1,CASSSAGPRHNEQFF,TGTGCCAGCAGCTCTGCGGGACCTCGACACAATGAGCAGTTCTTC
TRBV7-6,-,TRBD1,TRBJ2-5,CASSRQGRGETQYF,TGTGCCAGTAGTAGACAGGGTAGGGGAGAGACCCAGTACTTC
TRBV7-2,-,TRBD2,TRBJ2-3,CASSSPGRLAGSTDTQYF,TGTGCCAGCAGCTCGCCCGGCCGCCTAGCGGGATCCACAGATACGCAGTATTTT
TRBV7-9,-,TRBD2,TRBJ2-2,CASSLAASGRDTGELFF,TGTGCCAGCAGCTTAGCGGCTAGCGGGAGGGACACCGGGGAGCTGTTTTTT
TRBV30,once,-,TRBJ1-1,CAWSAGSRGTEAFF,TGTGCCTGGAGTGCGGGGTCTCGTGGCACTGAAGCTTTCTTT
TRBV4-1,-,-,TRBJ1-4,CASSLISLAGYEKLFF,TGCGCCAGCAGCCTGATCTCCCTGGCAGGATACGAAAAACTGTTTTTT
TRBV7-2,-,TRBD2,TRBJ2-3,CATTTSGGSTDTQYF,TGTGCCACTACGACTAGCGGGGGTAGCACAGATACGCAGTATTTT
TRBV24-1,-,-,TRBJ2-3,CATRKGGRTDTQYF,TGTGCCACCCGGAAAGGGGGTCGCACAGATACGCAGTATTTT
TRBV30,-,-,TRBJ1-2,CAWVRGRNYGYTF,TGTGCCTGGGTGCGGGGAAGGAACTATGGCTACACCTTC
TRBV7-2,-,-,TRBJ1-4,CASSSTEKLFF,TGTGCCAGCAGCAGCACTGAAAAACTGTTTTTT
TRBV19,-,-,TRBJ1-1,CASSRGLMNTEAFF,TGTGCCAGTAGTAGAGGACTGATGAACACTGAAGCTTTCTTT